This T cell receptor (beta chain) comes out of a study of T cell responses to AZD1222 COVID-19 vaccine. It was second doses at about 4 or about 12 weeks that were pooled. The table came from immunoSEQ multiplex PCR; TCRdb's copy has only in-frame clones and leaves some out. The sample has some 190,000 clones; around nine tenths are singletons. Study-wide results and limits: Seropositive at baseline were only a handful of AZD1222 recipients. Two AZD1222 doses significantly raised spike-specific TCR breadth and depth over controls.

The V end was cut by 0 bases, the J end by 6 bases, with 9 bases between. Per germline, CDR1 MGHRA and CDR2 YSYEKL. The CDR3 sequence is 13 residues long. A word on this clone: Its antigen is still unknown.

The material was peripheral blood, obtained 28 days after the second AZD1222 dose. The gene calls are TRBV4-1 and TRBJ2-7; D gene unclear. The sequence was obtained from an adult who received the AZD1222 COVID-19 vaccine. CDR3 loop: CASSQEQAFEQYF. In DNA, the CDR3 is TGCGCCAGCAGCCAAGAACAAGCCTTCGAGCAGTACTTC.